These 29 T cell receptor beta chains were sequenced from one sample in a study of T cells in Graves' hyperthyroidism and ophthalmopathy (dated by TCRdb to between 2018 and 2020). The library came from multiplex PCR. TCRdb records Illumina HiSeq 2000 as the sequencer. Amplification of TCR beta CDR3 regions was carried out from RNA transcripts. The first round of RT-PCR for the TCR CDR3 was performed with the HTBI primer set and the Qiagen OneStep RT-PCR kit. TCRdb ran its own pipeline on the public reads, namely fastp trimming at Q25 and MiXCR clone calling, and kept in-frame beta chains. Rows are unified per CDR3 protein, each entry keeping the most common DNA and genes. The sample profile shows under 350,000 distinct CDR3 sequences; 20% to 25% of them were found once. Under 55% of the sample comes from the top ten. The material sequenced was blood. These receptors were collected from a woman in her forties or fifties with Graves' hyperthyroidism.

Only a few counts were recorded for this clonotype. The chain links TRBV5-1 to TRBJ2-2; no reliable D call. CDR3 size: 15 residues. CDR1 is SGHRS and CDR2 is YFSETQ in the germline V gene. The ends were cut back, 0 bases at V and 4 bases at J, with 10 bases in the middle. The CDR3 loop is CASSLAVVSTGELFF. The CDR3 region has the DNA TGCGCCAGCAGCTTGGCGGTAGTTAGCACCGGGGAGCTGTTTTTT.

The sample holds many counts of this clonotype. The rearrangement links TRBV7-9 to TRBJ2-1, with 8 bases aligning to TRBD2. Trimming at V came to 3 bases and at J to 6 bases, leaving 7 bases not matched to a gene. There are 15 residues in the CDR3. Germline CDR1 and CDR2: SEHNR and FQNEAQ (reference sequence). DNA for the CDR3: TGTGCCAGCAGCTTGTTAGCGGGAAGCCCCAATGAGCAGTTCTTC. The encoded protein is CASSLLAGSPNEQFF.

This clonotype was counted ten times or more. This chain joins TRBV20-1 and TRBJ2-7; D gene ambiguous. The CDR3 is made up of 12 amino acids. Trimming left V 4 bases short and J 3 bases short, with 10 bases between. Germline V CDR1 and CDR2: DFQATT, SNEGSKA (reference sequence). CDR3 in DNA: TGCAGTGCTAAGTGGGCAGGCTACGAGCAGTACTTC. It encodes CSAKWAGYEQYF.

In this sample, this clonotype turned up many times. The chain is built from TRBV5-1 and TRBJ2-7; 7 nucleotides match TRBD2. Germline lookup yields CDR1 SGHRS and CDR2 YFSETQ. The V segment lost 4 bases and the J segment 7 bases; nucleotides outside the gene matches: 14. The CDR3 runs 15 residues. The CDR3 region has the DNA TGCGCCAGCAGCCCACTAGCGAGAGCTACGGGGGAGCAGTACTTC. Translated, it gives CASSPLARATGEQYF.

V gene TRBV9 combines with J gene TRBJ1-1, with no clear D. V lost 0 bases and J lost 3, with 9 bases in between. CDR1 SGDLS and CDR2 YYNGEE come from the germline V gene. The CDR3 extends over 14 amino acids. The CDR3 protein is CASSVAAAYTEAFF. CDR3 nucleotides: TGTGCCAGCAGCGTAGCGGCAGCTTACACTGAAGCTTTCTTT.

As regards this clonotype: This could be a read error, since a much larger clone is one nucleotide away. The gene calls are TRBV11-3 and TRBJ2-7, with 8 bases aligning to TRBD1. Germline-derived CDR1 and CDR2 are SGHNT and YENEEA. The CDR3 has 14 residues. In DNA, the CDR3 is TGTGCCAGCAGCTTAGGCGGACAGGGAGGCGAGCAGCACTTC. It yields the protein CASSLGGQGGEQHF.

This chain uses TRBV18 with TRBJ1-6, with 7 bases aligning to TRBD1. Looked up from germline, CDR1 is KGHSH and CDR2 is LQKENI. The CDR3 totals 13 residues. The J segment lost 8 bases and the V segment lost 5 bases, leaving 3 bases of the junction unmatched. The CDR3 protein is CASSRDSDSPLHF. The CDR3 bases are TGTGCCAGCTCAAGGGACAGCGATTCACCCCTCCACTTT.

The chain joins TRBV20-1 to TRBJ1-6; D possibly corresponds to TRBD1 (6 bases). V shed 2 bases and J shed 9 bases, with 20 bases lying between them. The length of the CDR3 is 16 residues. From germline, CDR1 is DFQATT and CDR2 SNEGSKA (reference sequence). The CDR3 DNA reads TGCAGTGCTAGAATATTTGGACAGCCGAGAGGTTCACCCCTCCACTTT. It yields the protein CSARIFGQPRGSPLHF.

The table lists this clonotype with many counts. CDR3 protein: CASNIQGVATNEKLFF. The CDR3 nucleotides read TGTGCCAGCAACATACAGGGGGTTGCAACTAATGAAAAACTGTTTTTT. The chain joins TRBV2 to TRBJ1-4; the match to TRBD1 covers 8 bases. V trimming: 7 bases; J trimming: 0 bases; junction bases outside the gene matches: 7. CDR1 is SNHLY and CDR2 is FYNNEI in the germline V gene. The CDR3 is made up of 16 amino acids.

This clonotype was recorded a few times. The CDR3 does not close with the conserved phenylalanine or tryptophan, likely indicating a read error. The chain combines TRBV28 with TRBJ2-7, with TRBD2 matching over 10 bases. Germline V gene lookup returns CDR1 MDHEN and CDR2 SYDVKM. This CDR3 has 15 amino acids. V gave up 2 bases and J gave up 7 bases; unmatched junction bases: 8. In DNA form, the CDR3 reads TGTGCCAGCAGTTTAGGGCTAGCGGGAGTACTAGAGCAGTACCTC. Protein: CASSLGLAGVLEQYL.

This clonotype came up many times. The chain links TRBV28 to TRBJ2-7; 13 bases map to TRBD2. Germline V lookup: CDR1 MDHEN, CDR2 SYDVKM. V shed 4 bases, J shed 0 bases, and the junction held 15 bases outside the gene matches. This CDR3 is 20 amino acids long. The CDR3 DNA sequence: TGTGCCAGCAGTTACAAGGGGGGGACTAGCGGGACCCCCAGCTCCTACGAGCAGTACTTC. This gives the protein CASSYKGGTSGTPSSYEQYF.

This clonotype has only a few counts. This sequence joins TRBV28 and TRBJ1-6, with D tentatively TRBD1 (6 bases). Germline-derived CDR1 and CDR2 are MDHEN and SYDVKM. With 7 bases removed from V and 9 bases from J, the gap between germline ends came to 19 bases. This CDR3 is built from 15 residues. The CDR3 is CASKLSTGPLSPLHF. In nucleotides, the CDR3 is TGTGCCAGCAAACTCTCGACAGGTCCGCTTTCACCCCTCCACTTT.

The chain uses TRBV11-3 and TRBJ2-1; the D gene could be TRBD1 or TRBD2 (6 bases each). The length of the CDR3 is 14 residues. V was clipped by 5 bases and J by 4 bases, with 12 bases between them. Germline CDR1 SGHNT, CDR2 YENEEA. CDR3 sequence reads: CASSAGQQYNEQFF. The CDR3 DNA reads as TGTGCCAGCAGCGCGGGACAACAGTACAATGAGCAGTTCTTC.

The count of this clonotype is one. The chain links TRBV24-1 to TRBJ2-5; D may be TRBD2 (6 bases). The CDR3 has 14 amino acids. Germline CDR1 KGHDR, CDR2 SFDVKD. Deletions cut 4 bases from V and 3 bases from J, with 11 bases between. The chain's CDR3 is CATSDPGLEETQYF. The CDR3 coding sequence is TGTGCCACCAGTGACCCGGGACTTGAAGAGACCCAGTACTTC.

The chain links TRBV24-1 to TRBJ2-5, with 10 bases identical to TRBD1. This CDR3 has 16 amino acids. Germline trimming cut 2 bases from V and 5 bases from J; bases unmatched to any gene: 7. The germline V gene has CDR1 KGHDR and CDR2 SFDVKD. Here the CDR3 DNA reads TGTGCCACCAGTGATTCAAGACAGGGGGCTTGGGAGACCCAGTACTTC. Translation: CATSDSRQGAWETQYF.

The chain carries TRBV20-1 and TRBJ2-3, with 7 bases lining up with TRBD2. This CDR3 contains 16 residues. The germline V gene has CDR1 DFQATT and CDR2 SNEGSKA (reference sequence). V gave up 0 bases and J gave up 4 bases; unmatched junction bases: 10. CDR3 sequence: CSARDLSGGGPDTQYF. CDR3 in DNA: TGCAGTGCTAGAGATCTGTCGGGGGGAGGCCCAGATACGCAGTATTTT.

The CDR3, as DNA: TGTGCCAGCACCCGGGACCAGAACAATGAGCAGTTCTTC. It translates to CASTRDQNNEQFF. This chain links TRBV18 with TRBJ2-1; D may match TRBD1 or TRBD2 (5 bases each). This CDR3 region has 13 residues. The germline V gene has CDR1 KGHSH and CDR2 LQKENI. Deletions cut 8 bases from V and 5 bases from J, with 13 bases between.

This clonotype was observed at least ten times. V is TRBV6-1 and J is TRBJ1-5, with D perhaps matching TRBD1 (5 bases). The CDR3 loop spans 13 amino acids. The V and J ends lost 5 bases and 6 bases respectively, with 11 bases between them. Looked up from germline, CDR1 is MNHNS and CDR2 is SASEGT. The CDR3 sequence: CASSLGAVQPQHF. The CDR3 bases are TGTGCCAGCAGTTTAGGGGCGGTTCAGCCCCAGCATTTT.

This clonotype was counted at least ten times. The gene calls are TRBV7-9 and TRBJ2-3, with TRBD2 matching over 10 bases. Trimming at V came to 5 bases and at J to 4 bases, leaving 15 bases not matched to a gene. The CDR3 loop spans 18 amino acids. Looked up from germline, CDR1 is SEHNR and CDR2 is FQNEAQ (reference sequence). CDR3: CASSLWGGTSGAPDTQYF. The CDR3, as DNA: TGTGCCAGCAGCCTCTGGGGAGGAACTAGCGGGGCCCCAGATACGCAGTATTTT. The full variable domain, with the rest looked up from reference TRBV7-9 and TRBJ2-3, is DTGVSQNPRHKITKRGQNVTFRCDPISEHNRLYWYRQTLGQGPEFLTYFQNEAQLEKSRLLSDRFSAERPKGSFSTLEIQRTEQGDSAMYLCASSLWGGTSGAPDTQYFGPGTRLTVL.

The genes are TRBV7-9 and TRBJ2-1, with TRBD2 identical over 12 bases. CDR1 is SEHNR, CDR2 FQNEAQ, per germline (reference sequence). The CDR3 loop spans 17 amino acids. With V trimmed by 5 bases and J by 6 bases, 11 bases remained unmatched. The CDR3 DNA reads as TGTGCCAGCAGCATTTTGACTAGCGGGAGAGTACCCAATGAGCAGTTCTTC. Translated: CASSILTSGRVPNEQFF.

The gene calls are TRBV11-2 and TRBJ1-1; D might be TRBD1 (5 bases). This CDR3 has 13 residues. Germline CDR1 is SGHAT and CDR2 is FQNNGV. Trimming cost V 6 bases and J 9 bases, with 17 bases left between them. CDR3 sequence reads: CASSYHDSRKAFF. The CDR3 nucleotides read TGTGCCAGCAGTTACCACGACAGTAGGAAAGCTTTCTTT. Full variable domain (missing parts from reference TRBV11-2 and TRBJ1-1): EAGVAQSPRYKIIEKRQSVAFWCNPISGHATLYWYQQILGQGPKLLIQFQNNGVVDDSQLPKDRFSAERLKGVDSTLKIQPAKLEDSAVYLCASSYHDSRKAFFGQGTRLTVV.

A few counts support this clonotype. The chain uses TRBV12-3 or TRBV12-4 and TRBJ2-1, with D unresolved. The CDR3 runs 13 residues. V shed 8 bases and J shed 7 bases, with 15 bases lying between them. Written as DNA, the CDR3 is TGTGCCAGCGCCCCCACCGCTGGAAATGAGCAGTTCTTC. Amino acids: CASAPTAGNEQFF.

Many counts were recorded for this clonotype. V usage is TRBV12-3 or TRBV12-4 and J usage is TRBJ1-4; D gene ambiguous. The CDR3 totals 12 residues. V lost 7 bases and J 2 bases, leaving 5 bases between the germline ends. CDR3 amino acids: CASTRTNEKLFF. The CDR3 nucleotides are TGTGCCAGCACCCGGACTAATGAAAAACTGTTTTTT.

This clonotype was found a few times. The chain carries TRBV4-1 and TRBJ1-3; TRBD1 might be the D (5 bases). This CDR3 has 15 residues. V lost 1 base and J lost 2, with 9 bases in between. CDR1 is MGHRA, CDR2 YSYEKL, per germline. CDR3 nucleotides: TGCGCCAGCAGCCAAGGACAGAACGCTGGAAACACCATATATTTT. Residues: CASSQGQNAGNTIYF.

The chain carries TRBV6-1 and TRBJ1-1, with 7 bases fitting TRBD1. The CDR3 runs to 13 residues. The V gene end was trimmed by 2 bases and the J gene end by 10 bases; junction bases not matched to a gene: 7. Germline loops: CDR1 MNHNS, CDR2 SASEGT. Here the CDR3 reads CASSESVGTAAFF. The CDR3 coding sequence is TGTGCCAGCAGTGAATCGGTAGGGACAGCAGCTTTCTTT.

This chain's CDR3 is CASSSWEDRGQGNEKLFF. Written as DNA, the CDR3 is TGTGCCAGCAGTTCCTGGGAGGACAGGGGGCAGGGTAATGAAAAACTGTTTTTT. The chain employs TRBV12-3 or TRBV12-4 and TRBJ1-4; the match to TRBD1 covers 11 bases. V was clipped by 4 bases and J by 4 bases; unmatched bases: 11. The CDR3 runs to 18 residues.

The chain recombines TRBV11-2 with TRBJ2-5; 12 positions agree with TRBD2. The CDR3 covers 18 residues. Germline V gene lookup returns CDR1 SGHAT and CDR2 FQNNGV. J was trimmed by 4 bases and V by 3 bases; bases with no gene match: 12. CDR3 nucleotides: TGTGCCAGCAGCTTCTCGGCTAGCGGGAGGGCCAGTCGAGAGACCCAGTACTTC. This translates into CASSFSASGRASRETQYF.

In its sample, this clonotype was seen a few times. V and J are TRBV5-6 and TRBJ2-1, with 9 bases aligning to TRBD1. The CDR3 loop spans 16 amino acids. V lost 3 bases to trimming and J lost 4 bases; unmatched junction nucleotides: 8. CDR1 and CDR2 from the germline V gene are SGHDT and YYEEEE. In DNA form, the CDR3 reads TGTGCCAGCAGCTCTGTCGACAGGGGGGGATACAATGAGCAGTTCTTC. This encodes CASSSVDRGGYNEQFF.

The CDR3 DNA sequence: TGTGCCAGCTCGCCGACTAGCGGGGGAGGGACCCAGTACTTC. Protein product: CASSPTSGGGTQYF. The J gene is TRBJ2-5, the V gene TRBV18, with TRBD2 matching over 12 bases. The V segment lost 6 bases and the J segment 7 bases; nucleotides outside the gene matches: 6. The germline V gene has CDR1 KGHSH and CDR2 LQKENI. The CDR3 extends over 14 amino acids.